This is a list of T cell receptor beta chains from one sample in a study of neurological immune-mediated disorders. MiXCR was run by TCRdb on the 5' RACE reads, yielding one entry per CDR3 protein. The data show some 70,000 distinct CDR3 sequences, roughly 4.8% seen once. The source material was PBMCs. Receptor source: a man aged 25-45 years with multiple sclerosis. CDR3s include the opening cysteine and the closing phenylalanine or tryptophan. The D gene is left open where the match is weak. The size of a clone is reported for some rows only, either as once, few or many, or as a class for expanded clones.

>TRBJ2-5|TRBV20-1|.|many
TGCAGTGCTAGAGATGGTAGGACAGAGTCGGGAGAGACCCAGTACTTC
CSARDGRTESGETQYF
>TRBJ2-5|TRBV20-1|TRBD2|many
TGCAGTGCTAGAAGGCCTAGCGGGTACCAAGAGACCCAGTACTTC
CSARRPSGYQETQYF
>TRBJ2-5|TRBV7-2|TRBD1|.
TGTGCCAGCAGCTCCCTAGAGGGGGCCCAAGAGACCCAGTACTTC
CASSSLEGAQETQYF
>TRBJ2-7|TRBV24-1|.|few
TGTGCCACCAGTGATTTATCCAGCCCCTACGAGCAGTACTTC
CATSDLSSPYEQYF
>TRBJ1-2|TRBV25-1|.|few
TGTGCCAGCGGTGACAGGAACTATGGCTACACCTTC
CASGDRNYGYTF
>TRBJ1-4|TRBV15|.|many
TGTGCCACCAGCCTGGGGACCGAGAATGAAAAACTGTTTTTT
CATSLGTENEKLFF
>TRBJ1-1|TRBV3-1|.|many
TGTGCCAGCAGCCCCCTATGGGACACCCCGGGAGACACTGAAGCTTTCTTT
CASSPLWDTPGDTEAFF
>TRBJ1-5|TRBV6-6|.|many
TGTGCCACTACCCAGTGGGGTAGCAATCAGCCCCAGCATTTT
CATTQWGSNQPQHF
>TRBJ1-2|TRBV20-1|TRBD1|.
TGCAGTGTGTTCGGATGGGGGACAGGGAAAGTTTCTTCTAACTATGGCTACACCTTC
CSVFGWGTGKVSSNYGYTF
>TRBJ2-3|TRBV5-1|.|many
TGCGCCAGCAGCTTGGAGCAGGGTTGGACAGATACGCAGTATTTT
CASSLEQGWTDTQYF
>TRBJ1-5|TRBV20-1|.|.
TGCAGTGCTCTAAAGTGGGGAGCTAGGGGCAATCAGCCCCAGCATTTT
CSALKWGARGNQPQHF
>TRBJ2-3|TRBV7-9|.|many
TGTGCCAGCAGCTTTTGGCCGAGCTTCACAGATACGCAGTATTTT
CASSFWPSFTDTQYF
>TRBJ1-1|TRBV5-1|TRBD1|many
TGCGCCAGCAGCACCACGGGACAGCTGAACACTGAAGCTTTCTTT
CASSTTGQLNTEAFF
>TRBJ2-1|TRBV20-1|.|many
TGCAGTGCTAGAGATCGGGGGTCGGGACACAATGAGCAGTTCTTC
CSARDRGSGHNEQFF
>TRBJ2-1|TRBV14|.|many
TGTGCCAGCAGCCAGGGTTCCCTAAGAGACCCGCAGTTCTTC
CASSQGSLRDPQFF
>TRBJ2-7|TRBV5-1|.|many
TGCGCCAGCAGCATGTTACCGGGAGCCGAGCAGTACTTC
CASSMLPGAEQYF
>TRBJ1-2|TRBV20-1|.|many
TGCAGTGCTAGGACTGACTTCGCTAACTATGGCTACACCTTC
CSARTDFANYGYTF
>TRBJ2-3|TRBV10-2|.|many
TGCGCCAGCAGCCCCGGTCTCAACCAGGGCACAGATACGCAGTATTTT
CASSPGLNQGTDTQYF
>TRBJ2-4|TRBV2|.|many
TGTGCCAGCAGAGCCTCGAACATTCAGTACTTC
CASRASNIQYF
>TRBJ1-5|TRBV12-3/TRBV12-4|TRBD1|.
TGTGCCAGCCGTAAAAACAGGGGAGGGGGTCAGCCCCAGAATTTT
CASRKNRGGGQPQNF
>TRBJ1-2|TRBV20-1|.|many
TGCAGTGTAAGGGGAGTCGACTATGGCTACACCTTC
CSVRGVDYGYTF
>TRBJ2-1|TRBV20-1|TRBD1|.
TGCAGTGCCTTTACCGGGACAGGGGGGAATGAGCAGTTCTTC
CSAFTGTGGNEQFF
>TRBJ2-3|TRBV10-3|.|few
TGTGCCATCAAGGCTAGCACAGATACGCAGTATTTT
CAIKASTDTQYF
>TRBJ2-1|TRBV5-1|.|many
TGCGCCAGCAGCTTCGGGGGCTACAATGAGCAGTTCTTC
CASSFGGYNEQFF
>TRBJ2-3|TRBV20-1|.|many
TGCAGTGCCGAAGGGGCGGGACTTTACACAGATACGCAGTATTTT
CSAEGAGLYTDTQYF
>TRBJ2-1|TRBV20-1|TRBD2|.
TGCAGTGCTGTCCTAACTAGCGGGGGGAACAATGAGCAGTTCTTC
CSAVLTSGGNNEQFF
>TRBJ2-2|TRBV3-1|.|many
TGTGCCAGCAGCCAGGGGGTTTTGGCGAACACCGGGGAGCTGTTTTTT
CASSQGVLANTGELFF
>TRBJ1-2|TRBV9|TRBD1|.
TGTGCCAGCAGCGCGGGACAGGGCTTGGGCAACTATGGCTACACCTTC
CASSAGQGLGNYGYTF
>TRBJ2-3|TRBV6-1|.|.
TGTGCCAGCAGCTTAAAAGGGCGGCGAGCAGATACGCAGTATTTT
CASSLKGRRADTQYF
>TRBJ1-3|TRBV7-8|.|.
TGTGCCAGCAGCTCCCGCGTTCCCTCTGGAAAAACCATATATTTT
CASSSRVPSGKTIYF
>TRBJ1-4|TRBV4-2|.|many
TGTGCCAGCAGCCAAGGGGCGGGACACGGTAATGAAAAACTGTTTTTT
CASSQGAGHGNEKLFF
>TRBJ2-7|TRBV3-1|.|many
TGTGCCAGCAGCCAATCATCAGGGAGCTACGAGCAGTACTTC
CASSQSSGSYEQYF
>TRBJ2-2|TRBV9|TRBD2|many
TGTGCCAGCGCCCTAGGACTAGCGGGGGCCGGGTCCGGGGAGCTGTTTTTT
CASALGLAGAGSGELFF
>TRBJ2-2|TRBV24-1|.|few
TGTGCCACCAGTGAGGATTACACCGGGGAGCTGTTTTTT
CATSEDYTGELFF
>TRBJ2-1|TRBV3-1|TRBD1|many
TGTGCCAGCAGCCGAAATAGGGAGGGACAGGGGATTTACAATGAGCAGTTCTTC
CASSRNREGQGIYNEQFF
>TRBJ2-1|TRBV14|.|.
TGTGCCAGCAGCCTTGGGACTTACTCCTACAATGAGCAGTTCTTC
CASSLGTYSYNEQFF
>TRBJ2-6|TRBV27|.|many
TGTGCCAGCAGTTTATGGGGGGCAGGGGCCAACGTCCTGACTTTC
CASSLWGAGANVLTF
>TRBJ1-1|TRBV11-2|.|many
TGTGCCAGCAGCACGGGCTTCGGAGGATCTGAAGCTTTCTTT
CASSTGFGGSEAFF
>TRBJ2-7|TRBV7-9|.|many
TGTGCCAGCAGCCGGGAGTACGAGCAGTACTTC
CASSREYEQYF
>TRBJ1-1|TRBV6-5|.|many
TGTGCCAGCAGTTACTCGGTGACAGGACTCCTGAACACTGAAGCTTTCTTT
CASSYSVTGLLNTEAFF
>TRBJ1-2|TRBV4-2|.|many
TGTGCCAGCAGCCAAGCCCGGTTCGTCAATGACTATGGCTACACCTTC
CASSQARFVNDYGYTF
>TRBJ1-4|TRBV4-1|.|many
TGCGCCAGCAGCCCCCCATGGAACTCGGGTACTAATGAAAAACTGTTTTTT
CASSPPWNSGTNEKLFF
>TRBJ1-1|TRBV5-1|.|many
TGCGCCAGCAGCCCGAGGGGTGTCGGGGACCTCGCCACTGAAGCTTTCTTT
CASSPRGVGDLATEAFF
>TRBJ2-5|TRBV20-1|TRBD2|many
TGCAGTGCCCTTGGACTAGCGGGAGAGACCCAGTACTTC
CSALGLAGETQYF
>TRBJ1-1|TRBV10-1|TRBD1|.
TGCGCCAGCAGGGACCAGGGGGAGAACACTGAAGCTTTCTTT
CASRDQGENTEAFF
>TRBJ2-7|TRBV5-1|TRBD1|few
TGCGCCAGCAGACTCCCGGGACAGGGCCTCTACGAGCAGTACTTC
CASRLPGQGLYEQYF